This section outlines one T cell receptor beta chain sequence together with its context. Its binding antigen is unknown. No per-base quality is available; no much larger clone lies one base away. In the prospective study, participants were roughly 18 to 100 years old, resided in about two dozen geographic areas of the United States, and were enrolled through a virtual design. In the prospective study, participants were assigned to cohorts based on the clinical history participants reported in a screening survey and a study questionnaire. Mobile phlebotomists in the prospective study collected whole blood, serum and a nasopharyngeal or oropharyngeal swab from every participant. Participants in the prospective study had the option to provide additional blood draws and questionnaires over a roughly 2-month period. Before DNA extraction, prospective study blood samples were shipped either frozen or at room temperature.

Including cysteine and phenylalanine, the CDR3 has 14 amino acids. The retained sequence is limited to the CDR3, 42 bases, with the frame set at the first base. Unmatched junction bases come to 8, with V trimmed by 2 bases and J by 10 bases. The germline V gene supplies CDR1 SGHRS and CDR2 YFSETQ. The sample is drawn from a study of blood T cell repertoires in COVID-19 (dated by TCRdb to about 2020). Looking at the study overall: Collaborator samples came from the United States, Italy and Spain and covered acute and convalescent phases of COVID-19. The prospective study material was composed of cDNA or gDNA derived from T cells, B-cell-depleted T cells, or PBMCs. Deeply sampled blood TCRbeta repertoires from subjects exposed to, actively infected with, or recovered from COVID-19 were included in the dataset. The repertoires were released in a freely available public database meant as a resource for research on the immune response to SARS-CoV-2. Samples were obtained from the ongoing ImmuneRACE study (first 160 participants) and from over 1,000 subjects provided by 6 global collaborators. Sample metadata almost always included a de-identified subject ID, COVID-19 status, age in years and sex. Where available, HLA class I and class II types were obtained from metadata supplied by the sample provider rather than from assay-based typing. What the authors observed across the whole study: The amount of clinical and demographic metadata varied by source and participant and was provided uncurated.

The immunoSEQ Assay, a bias-controlled multiplex PCR, was used to amplify TCRbeta CDR3 regions from genomic DNA. The source study handled its data this way. Within the assay, amplification of reference gene primers was used to estimate how many nucleated cells each sample contained. Sequence reads were collapsed and filtered to measure the absolute abundance of every unique TCRbeta CDR3 rearrangement. For each sample, productive Simpson clonality was calculated as the square root of Simpson's diversity index over productive rearrangements. The clones in this table, taken by TCRdb from immuneACCESS, are in-frame only. Not every clone is retained; where verified, under half of the shortfall comes from an unresolved V gene, and the cause of the rest is unknown. The V and J calls and clone size are taken from that table; D and trimming were inferred from the DNA. Across this sample there are fewer than 350,000 clones, with about 90% seen only once. 1.5% to 2% of the sample lies in the top ten.

The receptor chain draws on TRBV5-1 and TRBJ2-1, with TRBD1 matching 8 junction bases. Sequenced: PBMCs or T cells enriched from blood (not recorded which). The TCR comes from a woman aged 18-35 years with acute COVID-19. The bases read TGCGCCAGCAGCTTACCGGACAGGGTGTCGGAGCAGTTCTTC. The resulting protein is CASSLPDRVSEQFF.